The entry below describes one T cell receptor (beta chain). The table lists this clonotype with many counts. There is no known antigen for this receptor. Within one base of it there is no much larger clone, and no base qualities were kept. The sample comes from a study of CD8+CD57+ T cells in acquired aplastic anemia listed by TCRdb under 2018. With respect to the entire study: A mean of around 3.2 ug of DNA, ranging from roughly 0.19 to 30 ug, was extracted from sorted CD4+ and CD8+ cells. CD8+CD57+ expansion was defined as a frequency above the mean frequency observed in healthy subjects. What the authors observed across the whole study: Although around 30 CD8+ CDR3 sequences were shared by patients and controls, these sequences appeared highly expressed in patients and within the immunodominant clones of patients. Patients and healthy controls showed no significant difference in CD8+ Simpson's diversity (P=0.060).

Profiling of TCR beta VDJ combinations and CDR3 sequences used genomic DNA as the template. An Illumina HiSeq 2000 was the platform used for TCR repertoire sequencing. For the original study's pipeline: Repertoire assessment relied on Simpson's diversity index, CDR3 size and DJ length profiles, and TRBV/TRBJ rearrangement plots. The immunodominant clone was defined as the most abundant DNA sequence in deep sequencing data. CDR3 amino acid sequences were checked for sharing between subjects and were compared against published repertoires and the VDJdb database. The public reads were reprocessed in TCRdb via fastp at Q25 and MiXCR, keeping in-frame beta chains. Entries that share a CDR3 protein sequence are merged under the most common genes and DNA. TCRdb, not the authors, supplied the V and J calls. The sample contains approximately 470,000 distinct CDR3 sequences, about a third of them found a single time. 0.7% to 1% of the sample belongs to the ten largest clones.

Patients chosen for sequencing had shown expansion of CD8+CD57+ cells by flow cytometry. Every patient had a diagnosis of severe acquired aplastic anemia based on International Study of Aplastic Anemia and Agranulocytosis and Camitta criteria. No therapy had been received by the patients at the time of blood sampling. In the study, sorted CD4+ and CD8+ blood T cells from patients with severe aplastic anemia and from healthy subjects underwent deep sequencing of TCR repertoires. Patients were enrolled in the USA under clinicaltrials.gov protocols 00001620, 01623167, 00001397, 00071045, 00081523 and 00961064. Ficoll-Paque density gradient centrifugation was used to isolate peripheral blood mononuclear cells. Before DNA extraction, CD4+ and CD8+ T cells were sorted with FACS or magnetic beads. Trimming removed 4 bases from V and 4 bases from J, leaving 10 bases between the germline ends. According to the germline V gene, CDR1 reads SGHVS and CDR2 reads FQNEAQ. The CDR3 runs 13 residues from the cysteine to the phenylalanine. Of the read, only the CDR3 DNA is kept; its 39 bases are in frame from base 1.

Sequenced material: sorted CD4+, CD8+, or CD8+CD57+ T cells (not recorded which) from PBMCs. The chain was built from TRBV7-8 and TRBJ2-5; 6 matching bases give a weak D call of TRBD2. This sequence originates from a human donor with aplastic anemia. The CDR3 amino acid sequence is: CASSYYGGETQYF. In nucleotides, the sequence is TGTGCCAGCAGCTACTACGGGGGAGAGACCCAGTACTTC.